The clone carrying this T cell receptor beta chain has at least ten counts. As yet, its antigen is unknown. Findings and limits, study-wide: Tumor memory CD4+ T cell TCR gene usage was found to cluster with blood and lymph node memory CD4+ cells and with lymph node naive CD4+ cells. Tumor Treg TCRs overlapped most with tumor naive CD4+ cells.

Purified naive CD4+ T cells were depleted of CD25+ Tregs. Full-length variable regions came from constant-region reverse primers plus semi-nested Nested Universal Primer A PCR. Via MiXCR, TCRdb re-called the 5' RACE reads, giving one row per CDR3 protein. The sample contains around 29,000 distinct CDR3 sequences, approximately 30% of which appear only once. This TCR derives from a female donor with breast cancer. Sequencing was done on a sample of naive CD4+ T cells sorted from a lymph node. Subset given: naive CD4+ T cells, CD4+CD45RA+CD25-.

Here the CDR3 reads CASRLRGSSYNEQFF. The DNA of the CDR3 is TGTGCCAGCAGGCTACGGGGGAGCTCCTACAATGAGCAGTTCTTC. J is TRBJ2-1 and V is TRBV6-2 or TRBV6-3; a possible D gene is TRBD2 (6 bases). The V end was cut by 6 bases, the J end by 0 bases, with 12 bases between. This CDR3 spans 15 amino acids. The germline V gene has CDR1 MNHEY and CDR2 SVGEGT.